This entry features one TCR beta chain sequence. These data are taken from a study of blood T cells in healthy people across ages. Total RNA amounts of at least 5 micrograms were extracted per sample. CDR3 length: 16 residues. Germline CDR1 reads SGHTA; CDR2 reads FQGNSA. Next came a second PCR, run for about 7 to 12 cycles, which used a sample-barcoded 5' primer along with a J-beta primer mix. TCRdb reprocessed the 5' RACE reads via MiXCR and lists one record per CDR3 protein. The top ten clones hold under 4.5% of a sample with around 500,000 distinct CDR3 sequences, about 26% of them seen once. The same sample was also studied in work on T cells of mothers and their children. That work adds: The overlap seen between related mothers and children slightly exceeded that of unrelated pairs, though not significantly.

The V call is TRBV7-2, the J call TRBJ2-5, with 12 bases lining up with TRBD2. The tail of the sequence fits TRBJ2-1 better, so the J call may be wrong. The TCR originated in a boy aged 2-9 years in good health. What was sequenced was blood. The CDR3, as DNA: TGTGCCAGCAGCTTCCCGACTAGCGGGAGCCTAAATGAGCAGTTCTTC. Amino acids: CASSFPTSGSLNEQFF.